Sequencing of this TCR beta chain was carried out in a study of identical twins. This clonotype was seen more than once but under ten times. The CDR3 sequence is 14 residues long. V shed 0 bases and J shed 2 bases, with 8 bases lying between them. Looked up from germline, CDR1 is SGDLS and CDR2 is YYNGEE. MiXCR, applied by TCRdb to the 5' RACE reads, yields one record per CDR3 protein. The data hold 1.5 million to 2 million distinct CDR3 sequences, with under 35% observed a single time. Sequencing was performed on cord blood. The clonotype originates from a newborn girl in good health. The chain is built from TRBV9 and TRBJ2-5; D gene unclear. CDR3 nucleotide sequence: TGTGCCAGCAGCGTAGCGGCGGTGCAAGAGACCCAGTACTTC. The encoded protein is CASSVAAVQETQYF.